This TCR beta chain was sequenced during a study of response to subunit inactivated influenza vaccine. This clonotype has more than one count but fewer than ten. The target antigen is unknown. Broader study findings: T cells newly recruited by each seasonal influenza vaccination are few, the authors suggested.

V lost 3 bases and J 7 bases, leaving 9 bases between the germline ends. The CDR3 length is 11 residues. Germline CDR1 reads DFQATT; CDR2 reads SNEGSKA (reference sequence). MiXCR, run by TCRdb on the RT-PCR reads, gives a single entry per CDR3 protein. The table shows hundreds of thousands of distinct CDR3 sequences, with approximately 14% occurring only once. The TCR sequence derives from a man aged 50-59 years who received an inactivated influenza vaccine. Source: PBMCs from blood, taken roughly 2 weeks before vaccination. The genes are TRBV20-1 and TRBJ1-1; no firm D call. CDR3 nucleotides: TGCAGTGCTAGGAGTACAGTTGAAGCTTTCTTT. It specifies CSARSTVEAFF.